The clone carrying this T cell receptor beta chain is a singleton in its sample. The sample contains more than one DNA sequence encoding this CDR3. The sample belongs to a study of blood T cell repertoires in COVID-19. Study in general: Nucleic acid was either cDNA or gDNA, and it came from T cells, B-cell-depleted T cells, or PBMCs.

In germline, CDR1 is SSHAT, CDR2 FNYEAQ (reference sequence). V lost 6 bases to trimming and J lost 4 bases, with 12 bases between them. This CDR3 is built from 13 residues. Repertoires were generated with immunoSEQ multiplex PCR, while TCRdb's copy carries only in-frame clones and drops some. Counted here are about 160,000 clones, about nine tenths occurring once; the ten biggest clones make up approximately 2%. The source material was peripheral blood. This TCR was sampled from a man between 18 and 29 years old with acute or convalescent COVID-19. The chain joins TRBV7-7 to TRBJ2-5; tentatively, D is TRBD1 (5 bases). CDR3 sequence reads: CASSLDTGETQYF. In DNA form, the CDR3 reads TGTGCCAGCAGTTTGGACACCGGAGAGACCCAGTACTTC.